The rows below give T cell receptor beta chains drawn from one sample of a study of T cell repertoires in cytomegalovirus infection. TCRdb re-called the reads through MiXCR, storing one row per CDR3 protein. The data contain about 350,000 distinct CDR3 sequences, roughly a third of them singletons. These receptors' antigens are unknown. The sample in question was cultured PBMCs, obtained from culture after CMV antigen stimulation. All receptors derive from a human donor in good health (CMV status not recorded). Some clones in this sample may be carry-over from other donors' samples. Each CDR3 is given with its conserved first and last residue. D genes are given only for firm matches. Some rows have no size entry. The others give once, few or many, or a class for an expanded clone.

clone_size j_call d_call v_call cdr3_nt cdr3_aa
few TRBJ2-1 TRBD2 TRBV11-2 TGTGCCAGCAGCCTATCACTAGCGGGAGGGCGCAATGAGCAGTTCTTC CASSLSLAGGRNEQFF
- TRBJ2-5 - TRBV6-5 TGTGCCAGCAGTTATCGATACAGGGAAAGACGAGGCGGGAGTATGGAGACCCAGTACTTC CASSYRYRERRGGSMETQYF
many TRBJ1-6 - TRBV7-2 TGTGCCAGCAGCTATCGGTCGGTGGCGGGGAGCTCCTATAATTCACCCCTCCACTTT CASSYRSVAGSSYNSPLHF
few TRBJ2-1 - TRBV4-1 TGCGCCAGCAGCCAAGATAAAGAGCTGGGGCCATACAATGAGCAGTTCTTC CASSQDKELGPYNEQFF
- TRBJ1-5 - TRBV28 TGTGCCAGCAGGGGGGTGGATTTCAATCAGCCCCAGCATTTT CASRGVDFNQPQHF
- TRBJ2-1 - TRBV19 TGTGCCAGCCTCAAGAGGGTAGGCTCCTACAATGAGCAGTTCTTC CASLKRVGSYNEQFF
- TRBJ2-1 - TRBV7-2 TGTGCCAGCAGCTTAGTCAGCGGATTCTACAATGAGCAGTTCTTC CASSLVSGFYNEQFF
- TRBJ1-1 - TRBV10-2 TGCGCCAGCAGTGACTCCTCTACGAACACTGAAGCTTTCTTT CASSDSSTNTEAFF
- TRBJ1-2 - TRBV14 TGTGCCAGCAGCCAAGATGTCGCGGCCTTCTATGGCTACACCTTC CASSQDVAAFYGYTF
few TRBJ2-1 - TRBV12-3/TRBV12-4 TGTGCCAGCCATCCGGGGGGCGGTGAGCAGTTCTTC CASHPGGGEQFF
- TRBJ1-1 - TRBV5-3 TGTGCCAGCAGCACAGGGATGGGGAGCACTGAAGCTTTCTTT CASSTGMGSTEAFF
few TRBJ2-5 - TRBV7-6 TGTGCCAGCAGCTTAGGTGGTGCCAGTTTAGAAGAGACCCAGTACTTC CASSLGGASLEETQYF
once TRBJ2-7 - TRBV19 TGTGCCAGTAGTACGGCGATAAGCTCCTACGAGCAGTACTTC CASSTAISSYEQYF
- TRBJ2-2 - TRBV4-3 TGCGCCAGCAGCCAAGCCTCCCCCGCAGCGGGGAACACCGGGGAGCTGTTTTTT CASSQASPAAGNTGELFF
many TRBJ2-1 TRBD2 TRBV7-2 TGTGCCAGCAGCTGGACTAGCGGGAGGGCTCTAAAGAATGAGCAGTTCTTC CASSWTSGRALKNEQFF
- TRBJ2-2 TRBD2 TRBV20-1 TGCAGTGCAGGACTAGCAGCCAACACCGGGGAGCTGTTTTTT CSAGLAANTGELFF
- TRBJ2-7 TRBD2 TRBV12-3/TRBV12-4 TGTGCCAGCAGAACGGGACTAGAGCCCTCCGAGCAGTACTTC CASRTGLEPSEQYF
- TRBJ1-1 - TRBV12-3/TRBV12-4 TGTGCCAGCAGTTTCATGGAGAACACTGAAGCTTTCTTT CASSFMENTEAFF
- TRBJ2-5 - TRBV5-6 TGTGCCAGCAGCCTCCGGTCGCGGCCTCAAGAGACCCAGTACTTC CASSLRSRPQETQYF
few TRBJ1-6 - TRBV7-2 TGTGCCAGCAGCCTCCGCGTCGACAGTTTGAGCTCACCCCTCCACTTT CASSLRVDSLSSPLHF
few TRBJ2-7 - TRBV7-8 TGTGCCAGCACCTTAGAAGCCCCCTACGAGCAGTACTTC CASTLEAPYEQYF
- TRBJ2-4 - TRBV19 TGTGCCAGTACCCCCCTGGGGATAGGGCTGGGAGCCAAAAACATTCAGTACTTC CASTPLGIGLGAKNIQYF
many TRBJ1-5 - TRBV7-2 TGTGCCAGCAGCTTATCCGGGACAAATTATGGGCAGCCCCAGCATTTT CASSLSGTNYGQPQHF
many TRBJ2-4 - TRBV19 TGTGCCAGTAGTCCCTTCCAGGGAATAGCCAAAAACATTCAGTACTTC CASSPFQGIAKNIQYF
- TRBJ2-1 - TRBV7-2 TGTGCCAGCAGCTACGACGGTTCCTACAATGAGCAGTTCTTC CASSYDGSYNEQFF
few TRBJ1-5 - TRBV7-2 TGTGCCAGCAGCTTCGGTCCCGATCAGCCCCAGCATTTT CASSFGPDQPQHF
- TRBJ1-1 - TRBV19 TGTGCCAGTACGGGGCCCCCGGGCTGGATAACTTTCTTT CASTGPPGWITFF
many TRBJ1-6 TRBD1 TRBV7-2 TGTGCCAGCAGCGCGAAAAGGGGGCCGGAATCACCCCTCCACTTT CASSAKRGPESPLHF
- TRBJ2-3 TRBD2 TRBV7-2 TGTGCCAGCAGCTTAATGGGGCTAGCGGCACAGGATACGCAGTATTTT CASSLMGLAAQDTQYF
few TRBJ2-7 TRBD1 TRBV7-9 TGTGCCAGCGGACAGGGTGGCGACGAGCAGTACTTC CASGQGGDEQYF
few TRBJ1-1 - TRBV7-9 TGTGCCAGCAGCCGCGACGACACTGAAGCTTTCTTT CASSRDDTEAFF
- TRBJ2-1 TRBD2 TRBV29-1 TGCAGCGTAACACGGACTAGCGGGAACAATGAGCAGTTCTTC CSVTRTSGNNEQFF
- TRBJ1-5 - TRBV7-6 TGTGCCAGCAGCTTAGACCCAGGGAATCAGCCCCAGCATTTT CASSLDPGNQPQHF
- TRBJ1-2 TRBD1 TRBV3-1 TGTGCCAGCAGCCCTACCCGGACAGGGGGCGGGGGTGGCTACACCTTC CASSPTRTGGGGGYTF
- TRBJ2-7 TRBD2 TRBV20-1 TGCAGTGCTAGAGATAACGGACTAGATTTCCACGAGCAGTACTTC CSARDNGLDFHEQYF
- TRBJ1-4 TRBD1 TRBV15 TGTGCCACCAGCAGAGGCCAGACAGGGGGAGGTGAAAAACTGTTTTTT CATSRGQTGGGEKLFF
- TRBJ1-1 - TRBV7-9 TGTGCCAGCAGCCCAAGGCGGGGCGGCGATACTGAAGCTTTCTTT CASSPRRGGDTEAFF
many TRBJ1-2 TRBD1 TRBV7-2 TGTGCCAGCAGCTTTGGGGACAGCAAGGCAGGCGGCTACACCTTC CASSFGDSKAGGYTF
- TRBJ2-3 - TRBV29-1 TGCAGCGCCGGCCGCGGGACCTCTAGCACAGATACGCAGTATTTT CSAGRGTSSTDTQYF
few TRBJ1-3 - TRBV4-3 TGCGCCAGCAGCCAAGATCTGATTACGGGGGTCACCATATATTTT CASSQDLITGVTIYF
few TRBJ2-1 - TRBV7-8 TGTGCCAGCAGCTTAGTGGGTATGGGAGACTCAATCCCATCGGGTGAGCAGTTCTTC CASSLVGMGDSIPSGEQFF
- TRBJ2-5 TRBD2 TRBV12-3/TRBV12-4 TGTGCCAGCAGTTGGGGGACTAGCGGCTTTCGGGCCCAGTACTTC CASSWGTSGFRAQYF
many TRBJ2-6 - TRBV7-3 TGTGCCAGCAGCTCTCGGCCGAGCTCTGGGGCCAACGTCCTGACTTTC CASSSRPSSGANVLTF
- TRBJ1-5 TRBD1 TRBV12-3/TRBV12-4 TGTGCCAGCAGTTTGGGGCAGGGGGTTCAGCCCCAGCATTTT CASSLGQGVQPQHF
few TRBJ1-2 TRBD1 TRBV5-6 TGTGCCAGCAGCCCCGTTTGGGACAGGGGACCCGACGACTATGGCTACACCTTC CASSPVWDRGPDDYGYTF
few TRBJ2-1 - TRBV7-3 TGTGCCAGCAGCCCCGAGGACAGACCCAATGAGCAGTTCTTC CASSPEDRPNEQFF
- TRBJ2-6 - TRBV28 TGTGCCATCAGGGACCTCTCTGGGGCCAACGTCCTGACTTTC CAIRDLSGANVLTF
few TRBJ2-1 TRBD2 TRBV6-2/TRBV6-3 TGTGCCAGCAGTTACTTCGATTTCCGAGCGGGAGACAATGAGCAGTTCTTC CASSYFDFRAGDNEQFF
- TRBJ1-2 - TRBV11-2 TGTGCCAGCAGCCCCGGACAGTTTGTCGGGGGTTATGGCTACACCTTC CASSPGQFVGGYGYTF
- TRBJ2-4 - TRBV25-1 TGTGCCAGCCCACCGGCAGGGCGGGATGACAAAAACATTCAGTACTTC CASPPAGRDDKNIQYF
- TRBJ1-1 - TRBV3-1 TGTGCCAGCAGCCGGGTTGGGCGGAACACTGAAGCTTTCTTT CASSRVGRNTEAFF
few TRBJ2-5 TRBD1 TRBV12-3/TRBV12-4 TGTGCCAGCAGCCCACGAGGACAGGGTGGTTCCCAGTACTTC CASSPRGQGGSQYF
- TRBJ2-5 - TRBV7-8 TGTGCCAGCAGCCAAAACAGCGGGGAGACCCAGTACTTC CASSQNSGETQYF
few TRBJ1-1 - TRBV9 TGTGCCAGCAGCGGGGAGGGGACTGAAGCTTTCTTT CASSGEGTEAFF
- TRBJ2-1 - TRBV20-1 TGCAGTGCTAGAGATTTTAGAGGCGGGATCGATGAGCAGTTCTTC CSARDFRGGIDEQFF
few TRBJ1-1 - TRBV6-2/TRBV6-3 TGTGCCAGCAGTTATTCCCAATTGAACACTGAAGCTTTCTTT CASSYSQLNTEAFF
- TRBJ2-1 - TRBV4-2 TGTGCCAGCAGCCAAGTACCAGCTGAGCAGTTCTTC CASSQVPAEQFF
- TRBJ1-2 - TRBV5-1 TGCGCCAGCAGCATGCCTGGGGGCGGGACGGGCTACACCTTC CASSMPGGGTGYTF
- TRBJ2-5 TRBD2 TRBV10-3 TGTGCCATCAGTCAAGCGGGGGAGACCCAGTACTTC CAISQAGETQYF
- TRBJ2-7 - TRBV7-2 TGTGCCAGCAGCTTCGCGGGACAGAAGTACTTC CASSFAGQKYF